These 14 T cell receptor beta chains were sequenced from one sample in a study of blood T cell repertoires in COVID-19. This table comes from immunoSEQ multiplex PCR, and its TCRdb copy is limited to in-frame clones, with some not included. The data contain about 250,000 clones, around 91% of them seen just once; the ten biggest clones take up 2% to 2.5%. Sequenced material: peripheral blood. All receptors derive from a woman aged 55-75 years with COVID-19, enrolled during active disease.

The V call is TRBV9, the J call TRBJ1-1; the D is unclear. V was trimmed by 0 bases and J by 1 base, leaving 7 bases between them. In germline, CDR1 is SGDLS, CDR2 YYNGEE. The CDR3 runs 14 residues. CDR3 sequence reads: CASSVGGQNTEAFF. The DNA for the CDR3 is TGTGCCAGCAGCGTAGGTGGGCAGAACACTGAAGCTTTCTTT. Full variable domain (missing parts from reference TRBV9 and TRBJ1-1): DSGVTQTPKHLITATGQRVTLRCSPRSGDLSVYWYQQSLDQGLQFLIQYYNGEERAKGNILERFSAQQFPDLHSELNLSSLELGDSALYFCASSVGGQNTEAFFGQGTRLTVV.

This clone has only one observation. CDR3 coding DNA: TGTGCCAGCAGCCCAGGACAGGGGGCGGTCGTTGGCTACACCTTC. Translated, it gives CASSPGQGAVVGYTF. J is TRBJ1-2 and V is TRBV7-2; the match to TRBD1 covers 11 bases. V shed 5 bases, J shed 7 bases, and the junction held 9 bases outside the gene matches. This CDR3 is built from 15 residues. Germline CDR1 is SGHTA and CDR2 is FQGNSA. Full variable domain (outside the CDR3, taken from reference TRBV7-2 and TRBJ1-2): GAGVSQSPSNKVTEKGKDVELRCDPISGHTALYWYRQSLGQGLEFLIYFQGNSAPDKSGLPSDRFSAERTGGSVSTLTIQRTQQEDSAVYLCASSPGQGAVVGYTFGSGTRLTVV.

This chain uses TRBV5-5 with TRBJ1-1; TRBD1 matches at 7 bases. CDR1 is SGHKS, CDR2 YYEKEE, per germline (reference sequence). This CDR3 comprises 14 residues. After removal of 3 bases from V and 5 bases from J, the junction contained 7 bases not matched to a gene. CDR3 nucleotides: TGTGCCAGCAGCTACCGGGACAGAGGAACTGAAGCTTTCTTT. This translates into CASSYRDRGTEAFF.

This clone has a single count. The chain joins TRBV10-3 to TRBJ1-2, with 10 bases lining up with TRBD1. This CDR3 comprises 13 residues. Trimming at V came to 10 bases and at J to 8 bases, leaving 10 bases not matched to a gene. Germline lookup yields CDR1 ENHRY and CDR2 SYGVKD. The CDR3 nucleotides are TGTGCCAACTCGGGACAGGGGAGTCAGGGCTACACCTTC. As protein: CANSGQGSQGYTF.

This chain uses TRBV2 with TRBJ1-4; TRBD1 aligns across 10 bases. V shed 5 bases, J shed 7 bases, and the junction held 7 bases outside the gene matches. Germline V lookup: CDR1 SNHLY, CDR2 FYNNEI. This CDR3 contains 15 residues. The CDR3, as DNA: TGTGCCAGCAGTCTTGACAGGGGGCCTTTTGAAAAACTGTTTTTT. This translates into CASSLDRGPFEKLFF.

The CDR3 sequence is CASSQYRAGRTSVEQFF. For the CDR3, the DNA is TGCGCCAGCAGCCAATATAGGGCTGGGAGGACTAGCGTCGAGCAGTTCTTC. The chain is built from TRBV4-1 and TRBJ2-1; 9 bases match TRBD2. The CDR3 is made up of 17 amino acids. V was clipped by 2 bases and J by 10 bases; unmatched bases: 15. Germline values: CDR1 MGHRA, CDR2 YSYEKL.

Concerning this clone: In this CDR3 the conserved last residue, phenylalanine or tryptophan, is missing, so a read error is likely. The DNA is left out, because the CDR3 cannot be placed on it with certainty; the CDR3 is given as TCRdb lists it. The chain carries TRBV29-1 and TRBJ2-3; the D call of TRBD2 is as the table states it, not checked on the DNA. Germline values: CDR1 SQVTM, CDR2 ANQGSEA. The CDR3 contains 11 residues when both ends are counted. CDR3 sequence reads: CSTLGLMGPTL.

The chain uses TRBV10-3 and TRBJ1-2; no reliable D call. Germline V lookup: CDR1 ENHRY, CDR2 SYGVKD. Trimming stripped 2 bases from V and 0 bases from J, with 10 bases between. The CDR3 length is 15 residues. The CDR3 region has the DNA TGTGCCATCAGTGAGCCCCAACCAGCTAACTATGGCTACACCTTC. It yields the protein CAISEPQPANYGYTF.

The chain recombines TRBV21-1 with TRBJ2-3; the D segment call TRBD2 is taken from the table without a DNA check. TRBV21-1 is a pseudogene segment. This CDR3 spans 12 amino acids. The CDR3 DNA sequence: TGTGCCTACCGACTCTTCCCAGATACGCAGTATTTT. Translated: CAYRLFPDTQYF.

The V call is TRBV21-1, the J call TRBJ1-6; the table calls TRBD1, which could not be checked here. TRBV21-1 is marked as a pseudogene. There are 15 residues in the CDR3. This CDR3 is CASSKDAGWNSPLHF. The CDR3 DNA is TGTGCCAGCAGCAAAGACGCAGGATGGAATTCACCCCTCCACTTT.

The chain couples TRBV18 to TRBJ1-2, with D possibly being TRBD1 (5 bases). The CDR3 loop spans 14 amino acids. Germline V gives CDR1 KGHSH, CDR2 LQKENI. Trimming removed 2 bases at V and 5 bases at J, with 12 bases between. The chain's CDR3 is CASSPSRAGYGYTF. DNA for the CDR3: TGTGCCAGCTCACCATCCAGGGCGGGGTATGGCTACACCTTC.

The chain carries TRBV4-1 and TRBJ1-4, with TRBD1 matching over 9 bases. The CDR3 spans 14 residues. Germline CDR1 reads MGHRA; CDR2 reads YSYEKL. V lost 6 bases to trimming and J lost 5 bases; unmatched junction nucleotides: 4. CDR3: CASRGTGRNEKLFF. The CDR3 bases are TGCGCCAGCAGAGGGACAGGGAGGAATGAAAAACTGTTTTTT.

This clone was detected once. J is TRBJ1-2 and V is TRBV19, with 9 positions matching TRBD1. This CDR3 is 14 amino acids long. The V and J ends lost 4 bases and 7 bases, in that order; junction bases with no gene match: 7. Germline CDR1 and CDR2: LNHDA and SQIVND (reference sequence). The DNA of the CDR3 is TGTGCCAGTAGTAATACAGGGGGCTCGGGTGGCTACACCTTC. Protein sequence: CASSNTGGSGGYTF.

This clone occurred once. V and J are TRBV2 and TRBJ2-2; a possible D gene is TRBD2 (5 bases). Trimming shortened V by 7 bases and J by 4 bases, and 22 bases separated the two germline ends. CDR1 is SNHLY and CDR2 is FYNNEI in the germline V gene. The CDR3 has 17 amino acids. CDR3 DNA sequence: TGTGCCAGCACCCCCACGAGCAGCGGAACTTTCACCGGGGAGCTGTTTTTT. Its translation: CASTPTSSGTFTGELFF.